These 9 T cell receptor beta chains originate from one sample sequenced in a study of T cell changes during pregnancy in multiple sclerosis. The repertoire was sequenced with immunoSEQ multiplex PCR; TCRdb's copy has only in-frame clones and lacks some. This sample carries more than 25,000 clones, 70% to 90% of them seen once, and the ten largest clones take around 8%. This specimen consisted of CD8+ T cells from peripheral blood mononuclear cells, obtained before pregnancy. These TCRs come from a female donor with multiple sclerosis, enrolled in a pregnancy study.

This chain links TRBV27 with TRBJ2-1, with 12 bases that match TRBD2. The V and J ends lost 3 bases and 8 bases, in that order; junction bases with no gene match: 8. This CDR3 has 16 amino acids. Germline-derived CDR1 and CDR2 are MNHEY and SMNVEV (reference sequence). The CDR3 spells CASSFNLAGGPDEQFF. For the CDR3, the DNA is TGTGCCAGCAGTTTCAATCTAGCGGGGGGGCCCGATGAGCAGTTCTTC.

The V call is TRBV13, the J call TRBJ2-2, with 12 nucleotides matching TRBD2. CDR3 length equals 16 residues. CDR1 is PRHDT and CDR2 is FYEKMQ in the germline V gene (reference sequence). Trimming cost V 4 bases and J 1 base; bases outside gene matches: 1. In DNA form, the CDR3 reads TGTGCCAGCAGCTCGGGACTAGCGGGGAACACCGGGGAGCTGTTTTTT. It specifies CASSSGLAGNTGELFF.

The sample holds one count of this clone. This chain joins TRBV13 and TRBJ1-1; perhaps TRBD1 as D (5 bases). The germline CDR1 and CDR2 sequences are PRHDT and FYEKMQ (reference sequence). Trimming removed 0 bases from V and 10 bases from J, with 12 bases in between. There are 13 residues in the CDR3. The CDR3, as DNA: TGTGCCAGCAGCTTAGGCTTGGGGGGTGGAGCTTTCTTT. Residues: CASSLGLGGGAFF. Together with reference TRBV13 and TRBJ1-1, the CDR3 gives the full variable domain: AAGVIQSPRHLIKEKRETATLKCYPIPRHDTVYWYQQGPGQDPQFLISFYEKMQSDKGSIPDRFSAQQFSDYHSELNMSSLELGDSALYFCASSLGLGGGAFFGQGTRLTVV.

V and J are TRBV4-3 and TRBJ2-7, with TRBD2 as a possible D gene (5 bases). The CDR3 spans 16 residues. Germline CDR1 LGHNA, CDR2 YSLEER. The germline V and J ends were trimmed by 1 base and 3 bases, with 16 bases remaining between them. CDR3 protein: CASSQGYGSGSYEQYF. The CDR3, as DNA: TGCGCCAGCAGCCAAGGATACGGAAGCGGCAGCTACGAGCAGTACTTC.

This clone has just a few counts. The chain has TRBV7-9 and TRBJ2-7, with D unresolved. CDR3 size: 14 residues. With 3 bases removed from V and 0 bases from J, the gap between germline ends came to 9 bases. Per germline, CDR1 SEHNR and CDR2 FQNEAQ (reference sequence). CDR3 amino acids: CASSLKPNSYEQYF. The CDR3 nucleotides are TGTGCCAGCAGCTTGAAGCCGAACTCCTACGAGCAGTACTTC.

CDR3 bases: TGTGCCAGTACTCCGAGCGGGGGGGCCGTATGGCTAAGCACAGATACGCAGTATTTT. This gives the protein CASTPSGGAVWLSTDTQYF. This chain links TRBV27 with TRBJ2-3; 10 nucleotides align to TRBD2. This CDR3 region has 19 residues. Trimming cost V 9 bases and J 0 bases; bases outside gene matches: 18. CDR1 is MNHEY, CDR2 SMNVEV, per germline (reference sequence).

The chain is built from TRBV7-2 and TRBJ2-1, with D tentatively TRBD2 (7 bases). The CDR3 contains 17 residues. The germline gives CDR1 SGHTA, CDR2 FQGNSA. V lost 1 base and J 9 bases, leaving 22 bases between the germline ends. CDR3 region: CASSLVLVEGGDGEQFF. CDR3 nucleotide sequence: TGTGCCAGCAGCTTAGTATTGGTTGAGGGGGGGGACGGTGAGCAGTTCTTC.

The rearrangement uses TRBV6-5 and TRBJ1-2; D is perhaps TRBD1 (6 bases). Trimming removed 4 bases from V and 6 bases from J, with 21 bases in between. This CDR3 has 16 residues. CDR1 is MNHEY and CDR2 is SVGAGI in the germline V gene. The CDR3 DNA is TGTGCCAGCAGTTTTCTTATGGACAGTGGAGTTAATGGCTACACCTTC. This gives the protein CASSFLMDSGVNGYTF.

CDR3 sequence reads: CASSSSNRVAEAFF. In DNA form, the CDR3 reads TGTGCCAGCAGCTCGTCAAACAGGGTTGCTGAAGCTTTCTTT. The genes are TRBV7-9 and TRBJ1-1, with TRBD1 as a possible D gene (6 bases). The CDR3 is made up of 14 amino acids. CDR1 is SEHNR, CDR2 FQNEAQ, per germline (reference sequence). The germline V and J ends were trimmed by 4 bases and 6 bases, with 15 bases remaining between them.